The rows below give T cell receptor beta chains drawn from one sample of a study of blood T cells in healthy people across ages. TCRdb used MiXCR to reprocess the 5' RACE reads, holding one entry per CDR3 protein. The sample lists some 940,000 distinct CDR3 sequences, almost 30% occurring once. The sample was also linked to a second study, of T cells of mothers and their children.

The specimen was blood. Receptors were obtained from a middle-aged woman in good health. Both conserved end residues are part of each CDR3. Fields, in order: J gene, V gene, clone size, D gene, CDR3 DNA, CDR3 protein. A D gene is named only where the DNA matches it firmly. Clone sizes are given selectively: once, few, many, or a class where the clone is expanded.

j_call: TRBJ2-7
v_call: TRBV5-6
clone_size: .
d_call: .
cdr3_nt: TGTGTCAGCAGCCCGGGGGACTACGAGCAGTACTTC
cdr3_aa: CVSSPGDYEQYF

j_call: TRBJ2-2
v_call: TRBV7-3
clone_size: few
d_call: TRBD1
cdr3_nt: TGTGCCAGCAGTCCCCGGACAGGGGGCACCGGGGAGCTGTTTTTT
cdr3_aa: CASSPRTGGTGELFF

j_call: TRBJ1-2
v_call: TRBV12-3/TRBV12-4
clone_size: few
d_call: .
cdr3_nt: TGTGCCAGCAGTCCGGACGGACGCCCCGGCGGCTACACCTTC
cdr3_aa: CASSPDGRPGGYTF

j_call: TRBJ1-4
v_call: TRBV5-1
clone_size: .
d_call: .
cdr3_nt: TGCGCCAGCAGCCAGCAGGAGGTTGCAACTAATGAAAAACTGTTTTTT
cdr3_aa: CASSQQEVATNEKLFF

j_call: TRBJ2-3
v_call: TRBV7-2
clone_size: few
d_call: .
cdr3_nt: TGTGCCAGCAGCTTAGTGAGCAAGAACACAGATACGCAGTATTTT
cdr3_aa: CASSLVSKNTDTQYF

j_call: TRBJ2-2
v_call: TRBV7-3
clone_size: .
d_call: TRBD2
cdr3_nt: TGTGCCAGCAGCTCGACTAGCTCAAACACCGGGGAGCTGTTTTTT
cdr3_aa: CASSSTSSNTGELFF

j_call: TRBJ1-5
v_call: TRBV24-1
clone_size: .
d_call: .
cdr3_nt: TGTGCCACCAGTGAGGGGAGGAATCAGCCCCAGCATTTT
cdr3_aa: CATSEGRNQPQHF

j_call: TRBJ2-1
v_call: TRBV29-1
clone_size: few
d_call: .
cdr3_nt: TGCAGCGTTTATGGGAGCTCCTACAATGAGCAGTTCTTC
cdr3_aa: CSVYGSSYNEQFF

j_call: TRBJ1-4
v_call: TRBV20-1
clone_size: .
d_call: .
cdr3_nt: TGCAGCCCAGAGAAGGGACCCAATGAAAAACTGTTTTTT
cdr3_aa: CSPEKGPNEKLFF

j_call: TRBJ1-4
v_call: TRBV7-4
clone_size: .
d_call: .
cdr3_nt: TGTGCCAGCAGCAACATCACGACACATCCAACTAATGAAAAACTGTTTTTT
cdr3_aa: CASSNITTHPTNEKLFF

j_call: TRBJ1-2
v_call: TRBV4-1
clone_size: few
d_call: TRBD1
cdr3_nt: TGCGCCAGCAGCCAAGTGGTCGAGGGGGCACTCGGGTATGGCTACACCTTC
cdr3_aa: CASSQVVEGALGYGYTF

j_call: TRBJ2-1
v_call: TRBV5-1
clone_size: many
d_call: TRBD1
cdr3_nt: TGCGCCAGCAGCCAGCGACAGGGGGCTTACAATGAGCAGTTCTTC
cdr3_aa: CASSQRQGAYNEQFF

j_call: TRBJ2-5
v_call: TRBV7-9
clone_size: .
d_call: TRBD2
cdr3_nt: TGTGCCAGCAGCTCACTAGCGGGGGGGCCGTCAGAGACCCAGTACTTC
cdr3_aa: CASSSLAGGPSETQYF

j_call: TRBJ1-4
v_call: TRBV2
clone_size: many
d_call: TRBD1
cdr3_nt: TGTGCCAGCAGCAGGGGACAGGGTACCCAAAAACTGTTTTTT
cdr3_aa: CASSRGQGTQKLFF

j_call: TRBJ2-7
v_call: TRBV13
clone_size: many
d_call: .
cdr3_nt: TGTGCCAGCAGCTTACCCGGACGCGAGCAGTACTTC
cdr3_aa: CASSLPGREQYF

j_call: TRBJ2-5
v_call: TRBV9
clone_size: many
d_call: TRBD2
cdr3_nt: TGTGCCAGCACCAACGGGGCAGCGGGGGGTCAAGAGACCCAGTACTTC
cdr3_aa: CASTNGAAGGQETQYF

j_call: TRBJ2-1
v_call: TRBV12-3/TRBV12-4
clone_size: .
d_call: .
cdr3_nt: TGTGCCAGCAGACTTAGGATTGGGTACAATGGGCAGTTCTTC
cdr3_aa: CASRLRIGYNGQFF

j_call: TRBJ1-1
v_call: TRBV20-1
clone_size: .
d_call: TRBD1
cdr3_nt: TGCAGTGCTAGAGACCCGAAAGCCAGGGGGCTTGAAGCTTTCTTT
cdr3_aa: CSARDPKARGLEAFF

j_call: TRBJ2-7
v_call: TRBV20-1
clone_size: few
d_call: .
cdr3_nt: TGCAGTGCTAGACTCTTCGGGGGCGGGTCCTACGAGCAGTACTTC
cdr3_aa: CSARLFGGGSYEQYF

j_call: TRBJ2-7
v_call: TRBV19
clone_size: .
d_call: TRBD1
cdr3_nt: TGTGCCAGTAGTATCGGGACAGGGGCGGTTTACGAGCAGTACTTC
cdr3_aa: CASSIGTGAVYEQYF

j_call: TRBJ2-4
v_call: TRBV20-1
clone_size: many
d_call: .
cdr3_nt: TGCAGTATTAACGGACAGCTAGCCAAAAACATTCAGTACTTC
cdr3_aa: CSINGQLAKNIQYF

j_call: TRBJ1-5
v_call: TRBV6-5
clone_size: .
d_call: TRBD1
cdr3_nt: TGTGCCAGCAGACCCGACAGGGATGGTCAGCCCCAGCATTTT
cdr3_aa: CASRPDRDGQPQHF

j_call: TRBJ2-7
v_call: TRBV6-1
clone_size: few
d_call: TRBD2
cdr3_nt: TGTGCCAGCAACCGAGACGGGACTAGCGGGACACTAAGCTCCTACGAGCAGTACTTC
cdr3_aa: CASNRDGTSGTLSSYEQYF

j_call: TRBJ2-7
v_call: TRBV4-1
clone_size: .
d_call: .
cdr3_nt: TGCGCCAGCAGCCACGTGGAAACCTACGAGCAGTACTTC
cdr3_aa: CASSHVETYEQYF

j_call: TRBJ2-7
v_call: TRBV4-1
clone_size: many
d_call: TRBD1
cdr3_nt: TGTGCCAGCAGCCAAGGAAGGGACAGCTCCTACGAGCAGTACTTC
cdr3_aa: CASSQGRDSSYEQYF

j_call: TRBJ2-3
v_call: TRBV7-3
clone_size: .
d_call: .
cdr3_nt: TGTGCCAGCAGCTTTCTGGGGGGTTTGAGAGATACGCAGTATTTT
cdr3_aa: CASSFLGGLRDTQYF